This record concerns one TCR beta chain sequence. As yet, its antigen is unknown. The data were produced by immunoSEQ multiplex PCR, yet TCRdb's version contains in-frame clones alone and is incomplete. The data show around 30,000 clones, over 75% seen once. The data were taken from a study of T cells in narcolepsy. As for the study in general: Healthy controls were enrolled alongside patients with narcolepsy type 1 or type 2. General study points: HCRT-specific and TRIB2-specific autoreactive clonotypes appeared among same-patient CSF and blood CD4+ clonotypes.

The CDR3 spans 13 residues. Trimming took 6 bases from V and 4 from J, leaving 15 bases between them. CDR1 GTSNPN and CDR2 SVGIG come from the germline V gene (reference sequence). This receptor was identified in a human donor with narcolepsy. V and J are TRBV30 and TRBJ1-2; a weak D match, TRBD1 (5 bases). The sequenced sample consisted of CD45RA- memory CD4+ T cells from PBMCs. The CDR3 here is CACLREGSYGYTF. The CDR3 DNA follows: TGTGCCTGTCTCAGGGAAGGAAGCTATGGCTACACCTTC.